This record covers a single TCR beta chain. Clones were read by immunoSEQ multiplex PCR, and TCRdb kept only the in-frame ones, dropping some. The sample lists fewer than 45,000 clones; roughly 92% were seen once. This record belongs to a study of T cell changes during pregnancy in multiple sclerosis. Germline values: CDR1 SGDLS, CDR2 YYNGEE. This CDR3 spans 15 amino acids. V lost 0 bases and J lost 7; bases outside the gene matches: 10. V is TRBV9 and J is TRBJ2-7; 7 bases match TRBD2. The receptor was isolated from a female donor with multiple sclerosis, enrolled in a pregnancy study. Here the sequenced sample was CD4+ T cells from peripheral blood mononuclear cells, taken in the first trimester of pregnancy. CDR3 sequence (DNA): TGTGCCAGCAGCGTAGCAGACGGGGGGTACTGGGAGCAGTACTTC. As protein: CASSVADGGYWEQYF.